The subject of this entry is one T cell receptor beta chain. The antigen remains unidentified. The CDR3 loop spans 15 amino acids. Germline values: CDR1 SGHVS, CDR2 FQNEAQ. Trimming cost V 5 bases and J 6 bases; bases outside gene matches: 11. This entry belongs to a study of cytomegalovirus exposure and HLA in healthy donors. Regarding the study as a whole: A list of 164 TCR beta chains associated with cytomegalovirus was given. After further analysis at a later stage, 16,951 TCR beta sequences were associated with HLA alleles at 0.05 false discovery rate. Presence/absence analyses assumed roughly uniform sequencing depth across donors, which may not hold.

The PCR employed 60 Vbeta primers together with 13 Jbeta primers. The assay was immunoSEQ multiplex PCR, and TCRdb's table has in-frame clones only and misses some. The sample has under 200,000 clones, over 65% seen once. The specimen was PBMCs. This chain joins TRBV7-8 and TRBJ2-5; TRBD2 matches at 8 bases. This TCR came from a woman aged 30 to 39 in good health and CMV-seronegative. The CDR3 DNA sequence: TGTGCCAGCAGCGAGGTGGCGGGAGGTGGAAAGACCCAGTACTTC. It is translated as CASSEVAGGGKTQYF.